This TCR beta chain was captured by sequencing in a study of cytomegalovirus exposure and HLA in healthy donors. The trim removed 1 base at V and 6 bases at J, leaving 5 bases unmatched. The germline V gene has CDR1 MGHDK and CDR2 SYGVNS. The CDR3 is 14 amino acids. On this clone: Its antigen is not known.

The study's findings and limits: According to a subsequent analysis, TCR clusters from the first cohort were inclined to appear together in the roughly 110 validation repertoires.

Repertoires were generated with immunoSEQ multiplex PCR, while TCRdb's copy carries only in-frame clones and drops some. The sample carries 50,000 to 70,000 clones, roughly 96% recorded once. This chain uses TRBV25-1 with TRBJ1-2; 7 nucleotides line up with TRBD1. The receptor was derived from a woman aged 18-35 years in good health and CMV-seropositive. What was sequenced was PBMCs. In DNA form, the CDR3 reads TGTGCCAGCAGTGAATTCCAGACAGGGCATGGCTACACCTTC. It is translated as CASSEFQTGHGYTF.